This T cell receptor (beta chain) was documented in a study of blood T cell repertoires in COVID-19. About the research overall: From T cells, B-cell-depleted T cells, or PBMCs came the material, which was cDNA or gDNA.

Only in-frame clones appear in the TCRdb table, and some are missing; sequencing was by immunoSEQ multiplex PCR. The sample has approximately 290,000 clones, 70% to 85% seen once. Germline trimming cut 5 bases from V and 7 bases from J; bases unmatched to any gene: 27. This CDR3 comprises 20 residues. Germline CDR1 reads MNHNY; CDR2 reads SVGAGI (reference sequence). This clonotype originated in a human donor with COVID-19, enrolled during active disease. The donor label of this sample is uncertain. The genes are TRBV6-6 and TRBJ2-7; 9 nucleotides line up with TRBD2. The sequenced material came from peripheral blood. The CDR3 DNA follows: TGTGCCAGCAGTCCGACCAGTGGGCTAGCGGGGATGGTGGGGGATCGGGAGCAGTACTTC. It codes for CASSPTSGLAGMVGDREQYF.